The source of this T cell receptor beta chain is a study of T cell responses to AZD1222 COVID-19 vaccine. V shed 1 base and J shed 3 bases, with 10 bases lying between them. Per the germline V gene, CDR1 is LGHDT and CDR2 is YNNKEL (reference sequence). CDR3 size: 14 residues. TCRdb's copy holds only in-frame clones and misses some; the assay was immunoSEQ multiplex PCR. This sample has about 66,000 clones, with 79% found just once. On this clone itself: Antigen specificity is unknown.

Study findings and constraints: There were mostly white British donors and more females than males, and clonal diversity was possibly underestimated. Spike-specific TCR breadth and depth went up after people got two AZD1222 doses. It was only a handful of AZD1222 recipients who were seropositive at baseline. At 160-218 and 743-854, vaccine-associated CD4 TCRs were dominant, and they spanned spike.

The receptor comes from an adult in good health. The starting material was peripheral blood, obtained on day 0 of MenACWY control vaccination. The gene calls are TRBV3-1 (or the pseudogene TRBV3-2) and TRBJ2-7; D gene ambiguous. This chain's CDR3 is CASSQGLSRYEQYF. The DNA for the CDR3 is TGTGCCAGCAGCCAAGGACTCAGTCGCTACGAGCAGTACTTC.